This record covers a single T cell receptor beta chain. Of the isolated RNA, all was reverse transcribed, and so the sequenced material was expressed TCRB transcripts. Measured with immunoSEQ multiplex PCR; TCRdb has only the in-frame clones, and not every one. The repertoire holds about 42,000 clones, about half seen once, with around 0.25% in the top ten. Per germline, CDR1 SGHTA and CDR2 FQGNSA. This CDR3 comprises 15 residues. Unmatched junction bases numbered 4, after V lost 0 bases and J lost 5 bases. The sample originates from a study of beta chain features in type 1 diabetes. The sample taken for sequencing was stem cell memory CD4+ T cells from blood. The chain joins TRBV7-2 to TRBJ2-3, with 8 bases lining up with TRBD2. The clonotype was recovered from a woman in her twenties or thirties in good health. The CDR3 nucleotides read TGTGCCAGCAGCTTAGCGCCCCTAGCGGGAGATACGCAGTATTTT. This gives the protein CASSLAPLAGDTQYF.